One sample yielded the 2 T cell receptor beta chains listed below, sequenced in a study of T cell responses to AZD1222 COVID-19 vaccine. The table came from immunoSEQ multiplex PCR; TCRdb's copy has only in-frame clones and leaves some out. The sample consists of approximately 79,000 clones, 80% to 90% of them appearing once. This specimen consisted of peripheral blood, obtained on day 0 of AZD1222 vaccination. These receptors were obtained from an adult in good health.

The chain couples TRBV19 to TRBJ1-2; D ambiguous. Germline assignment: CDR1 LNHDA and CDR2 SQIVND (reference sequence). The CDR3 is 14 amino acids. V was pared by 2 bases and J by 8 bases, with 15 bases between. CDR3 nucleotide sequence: TGTGCCAGTAGTATATTGGGGTGGGAAGGCGGCTACACCTTC. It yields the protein CASSILGWEGGYTF. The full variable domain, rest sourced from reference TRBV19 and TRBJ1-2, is DGGITQSPKYLFRKEGQNVTLSCEQNLNHDAMYWYRQDPGQGLRLIYYSQIVNDFQKGDIAEGYSVSREKKESFPLTVTSAQKNPTAFYLCASSILGWEGGYTFGSGTRLTVV.

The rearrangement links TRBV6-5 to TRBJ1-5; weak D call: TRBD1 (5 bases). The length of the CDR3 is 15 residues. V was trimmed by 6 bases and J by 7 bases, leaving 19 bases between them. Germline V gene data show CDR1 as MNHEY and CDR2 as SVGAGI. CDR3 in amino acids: CASSSGQGLRQPQHF. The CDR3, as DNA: TGTGCCAGCAGCTCCGGCCAGGGCCTTCGGCAGCCCCAGCATTTT.